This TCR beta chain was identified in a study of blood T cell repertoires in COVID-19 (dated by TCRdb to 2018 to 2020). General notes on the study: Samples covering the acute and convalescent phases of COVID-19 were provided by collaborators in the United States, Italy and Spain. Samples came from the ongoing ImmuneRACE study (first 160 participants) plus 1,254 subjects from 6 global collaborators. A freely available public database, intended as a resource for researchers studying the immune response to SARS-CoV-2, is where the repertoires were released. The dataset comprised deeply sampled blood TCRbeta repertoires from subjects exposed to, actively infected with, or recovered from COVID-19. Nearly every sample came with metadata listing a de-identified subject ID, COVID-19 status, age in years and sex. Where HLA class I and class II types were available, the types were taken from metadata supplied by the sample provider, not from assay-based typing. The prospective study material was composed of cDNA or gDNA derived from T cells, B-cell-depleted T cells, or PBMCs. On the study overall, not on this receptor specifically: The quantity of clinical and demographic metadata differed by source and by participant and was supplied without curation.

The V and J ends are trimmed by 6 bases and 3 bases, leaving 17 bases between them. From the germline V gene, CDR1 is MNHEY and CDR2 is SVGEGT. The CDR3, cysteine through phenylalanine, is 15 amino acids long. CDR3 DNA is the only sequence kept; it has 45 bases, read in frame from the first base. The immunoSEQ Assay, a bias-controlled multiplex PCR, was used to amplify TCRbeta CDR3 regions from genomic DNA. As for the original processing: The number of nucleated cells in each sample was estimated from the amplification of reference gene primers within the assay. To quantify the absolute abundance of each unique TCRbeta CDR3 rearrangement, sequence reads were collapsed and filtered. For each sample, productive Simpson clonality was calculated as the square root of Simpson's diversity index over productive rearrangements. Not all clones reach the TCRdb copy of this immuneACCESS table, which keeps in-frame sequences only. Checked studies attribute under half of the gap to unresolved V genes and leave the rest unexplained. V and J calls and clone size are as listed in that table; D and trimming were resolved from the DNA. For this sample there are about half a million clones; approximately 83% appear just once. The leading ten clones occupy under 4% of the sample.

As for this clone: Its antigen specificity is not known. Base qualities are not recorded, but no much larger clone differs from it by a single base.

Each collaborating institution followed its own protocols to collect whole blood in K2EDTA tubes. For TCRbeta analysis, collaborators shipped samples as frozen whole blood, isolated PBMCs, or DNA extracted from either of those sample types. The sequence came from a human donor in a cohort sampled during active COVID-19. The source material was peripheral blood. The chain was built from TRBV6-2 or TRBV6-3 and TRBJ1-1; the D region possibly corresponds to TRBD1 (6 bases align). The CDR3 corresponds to CASSHLRGWDTEAFF. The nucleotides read TGTGCCAGCAGCCACCTAAGGGGGTGGGACACTGAAGCTTTCTTT.